This TCR beta chain was identified during a study of T cells in Graves' hyperthyroidism and ophthalmopathy (dated by TCRdb to the late 2010s). At the level of the whole study: Peripheral blood was sampled at the time of initial diagnosis, prior to any treatment. To identify TCR V-J signatures that set the groups apart, the researchers used a discovery cohort of approximately 98 patients, made up of 40 to 45 with Graves' ophthalmopathy and 57 with stable Graves' hyperthyroidism. Prospective prediction of ophthalmopathy was tested in an independent validation cohort of approximately 19 hyperthyroidism patients and 17 patients who later progressed to ophthalmopathy. The 75 to 100 discovery patients were divided at random into training and test sets in a 7:3 ratio. In about 6 Graves' hyperthyroidism patients, the study also compared T-cell repertoires from thyroid tissue with T-cell repertoires from blood. Following sampling, methimazole starting at 30 mg daily was given to hyperthyroidism patients, and high-dose intravenous methylprednisolone was given to ophthalmopathy patients. The paper describes TCR Vbeta CDR3 sequencing of 120 to 150 peripheral blood samples, made up of about 40 ophthalmopathy patients, roughly 75 hyperthyroidism patients and about 17 progressor patients.

CDR1 and CDR2, looked up from the germline V gene (reference sequence), are SEHNR and FQNEAQ. V lost 5 bases and J lost 3 bases, and the count of bases not matched to a germline gene is 16. The CDR3 goes from the cysteine to the phenylalanine over 17 residues. Only CDR3 DNA is held: 51 bases, read in frame from base 1. Ophthalmopathy patients had moderately to severely active disease, Clinical Activity Score of at least 3, NOSPECS grade of at least 4, and duration under 3 months. Any patient with an uncontrolled infection, another autoimmune disease, pregnancy or lactation was excluded. Clinical symptoms, serum thyroxine and TRAb, thyroid ultrasound, and orbital computed tomography formed the basis for the diagnoses. PBMCs were separated from 8 to 10 ml of fresh peripheral blood using Ficoll-Paque density gradient centrifugation. Total RNA was extracted with Trizol reagent, and quality was checked on an Agilent 2100 Bioanalyzer.

This clonotype showed up many times. Its antigen specificity is not known. Base-call qualities are not available, and no considerably larger clone is one nucleotide away. Beyond this particular receptor, the publication reports: In cross-validation, a model built on a 13 V-J signature told ophthalmopathy apart from stable hyperthyroidism with over 85% sensitivity and about 81% specificity, and in testing the same model reached 80%/75%. In validation, the model predicted progression to ophthalmopathy a median of about 6.8 months before onset, with about 71% sensitivity and around 76% specificity. Sample size was not statistically predetermined, and blinding of investigators to group allocation was not performed. Most expanded thyroid clonotypes (frequency above 0.001) were also found in blood, which suggests that blood repertoires may mirror thyroid immune responses.

The TCR beta CDR3 regions were amplified from RNA transcripts. The first round of RT-PCR for the TCR CDR3 was performed with the HTBI primer set and the Qiagen OneStep RT-PCR kit. Libraries were constructed in a second round of multiplex PCR, after which size selection and purification were performed. Paired-end sequencing of the libraries was performed with 100 bp reads on an Illumina HiSeq2000. As for the authors' bioinformatics: SOAPnuke was used to process the raw data, removing reads that contained adapters or uncalled bases, had a mean Phred below 15, or lacked an exact match to the constant primer or identifier. High-quality paired reads were merged with COPE v1.2.5, and unique nucleotide sequences were defined as clonotypes. Clonotypes were aligned to IMGT TRBV, TRBD and TRBJ reference segments using MiTCR v1.1. The analysis included only V-J combinations with a frequency above 0.0001, which together covered about 99% of the repertoires. The TCS score was defined as the ratio of F50 (clonal expansion) to E x V (chaos), calculated using BLOSUM62-based TCRdist between CDR3 peptides within each V-J. Welch's t-statistics and random forest reduced 500 to 650 V-J features to about 12, which were used in a naive Bayes classifier (R e1071). Starting from the raw public reads, TCRdb applied fastp trimming at Q25, assembled clones with MiXCR and retained in-frame beta chains. Identical CDR3 proteins give one entry, which carries the most common genes and DNA. TCRdb, not the original authors, processed these V and J calls. The sample includes under 400,000 distinct CDR3 sequences, with about a sixth observed a single time. The biggest ten clones account for 15% to 18% of the sample.

The rearrangement joined TRBV7-9 to TRBJ2-7, with TRBD2 identical over 7 junction bases. Sequenced: blood. The origin of this receptor is a woman aged 40-49 years with Graves' ophthalmopathy. The CDR3 protein sequence reads: CASSPWASGTEYYEQYF. In nucleotides, the sequence is TGTGCCAGCAGCCCCTGGGCTAGCGGCACCGAATACTACGAGCAGTACTTC.